The 24 T cell receptor beta chains below were found in one sample sequenced in a study of cytomegalovirus exposure and HLA in healthy donors. PCR employed 60 Vbeta and 13 Jbeta primers. Using immunoSEQ multiplex PCR, the repertoire was profiled, and TCRdb retains in-frame clones only, with some absent. The table has 99,000 or so clones, just over 75% seen once. Sample: PBMCs. The source is a man aged 35 to 55 in good health and CMV-seropositive.

The V and J genes are TRBV10-1 and TRBJ2-1, with 9 bases fitting TRBD2. CDR1 is WNHNN, CDR2 SYGVQD, per germline (reference sequence). The CDR3 contains 16 residues. J was trimmed by 5 bases and V by 5 bases; bases with no gene match: 10. The CDR3 DNA follows: TGCGCCAGCAGTCGGGCCTCTAGCGGGGCTAACAATGAGCAGTTCTTC. Protein sequence: CASSRASSGANNEQFF.

J is TRBJ2-1 and V is TRBV5-4; D is possibly TRBD2 (5 bases). V was shortened by 4 bases and J by 0 bases, with 11 bases between the two germline ends. CDR3 size: 15 residues. Germline V lookup: CDR1 SGHNT, CDR2 YYREEE (reference sequence). The CDR3 protein is CASSPGLVSYNEQFF. The DNA for the CDR3 is TGTGCCAGCAGCCCAGGACTGGTCTCCTACAATGAGCAGTTCTTC. Supplemented by reference TRBV5-4 and TRBJ2-1, the full variable domain reads ETGVTQSPTHLIKTRGQQVTLRCSSQSGHNTVSWYQQALGQGPQFIFQYYREEENGRGNFPPRFSGLQFPNYSSELNVNALELDDSALYLCASSPGLVSYNEQFFGPGTRLTVL.

V gene TRBV29-1 combines with J gene TRBJ1-2, with a tentative D call TRBD1 (6 bases). This CDR3 is 12 amino acids long. V lost 7 bases, J lost 3 bases, and 12 bases lay in between. The germline V gene has CDR1 SQVTM and CDR2 ANQGSEA. CDR3: CSGSRGDYGYTF. In nucleotides, the CDR3 is TGCAGCGGATCCAGGGGCGACTATGGCTACACCTTC.

V is TRBV28 and J is TRBJ2-7; 11 bases fit TRBD1. The length of the CDR3 is 18 residues. Germline CDR1 is MDHEN and CDR2 is SYDVKM. V lost 6 bases, J lost 5 bases, and 18 bases stayed unmatched. The CDR3 DNA reads TGTGCCAGCAGCCCCTCGCGGATTGTTGGGACAGGGGGAAACGAGCAGTACTTC. Protein sequence: CASSPSRIVGTGGNEQYF.

A note on this clone: A junction boundary mismatches the germline segment, possibly from a read error. V gene TRBV10-1 combines with J gene TRBJ2-6; a possible D gene is TRBD1 (5 bases). From germline, CDR1 is WNHNN and CDR2 SYGVQD (reference sequence). The CDR3 covers 15 residues. The CDR3 loop reads CASSPGNSGANGLTF. The CDR3 coding sequence is TGCGCCAGCAGCCCAGGAAACTCTGGGGCCAACGGCCTGACTTTC.

This rearrangement joins TRBV4-3 to TRBJ2-1, with D possibly being TRBD1 (5 bases). CDR3 length equals 15 residues. Germline CDR1 is LGHNA and CDR2 is YSLEER. Trimming took 4 bases from V and 4 from J, leaving 14 bases between them. CDR3 bases: TGCGCCAGCAGCCTCGACCTAGGGGAATACAATGAGCAGTTCTTC. Residues: CASSLDLGEYNEQFF.

This clone was observed once. This chain uses TRBV11-2 with TRBJ1-5; no clear D gene. The CDR3 runs 17 residues. The V end lost 5 bases, the J end lost 5 bases, and 22 bases lay between the germline ends. CDR1 is SGHAT, CDR2 FQNNGV, per germline. This CDR3 reads CASSPLWYTVWDQPQHF. CDR3 nucleotide sequence: TGTGCCAGCAGCCCCCTGTGGTACACAGTATGGGATCAGCCCCAGCATTTT.

Points on this clone: Other DNA sequences in the same sample also yield this CDR3. The chain carries TRBV18 and TRBJ1-1; tentative D call: TRBD1 (5 bases). This CDR3 spans 13 amino acids. Between the trimmed V and J ends, which lost 3 bases and 1 base, there was a span of 6 bases. Germline V gives CDR1 KGHSH, CDR2 LQKENI. The CDR3 coding sequence is TGTGCCAGCTCACCCACAGGGAACACTGAAGCTTTCTTT. Protein product: CASSPTGNTEAFF.

This clone was seen a single time. This sequence joins TRBV15 and TRBJ1-3, with no clear D. V lost 1 base and J lost 0, with 7 bases in between. CDR3 length equals 15 residues. Germline-derived CDR1 and CDR2 are LNHNV and YYDKDF (reference sequence). DNA of the CDR3: TGTGCCACCAGCAGAGTCGGAGACTCTGGAAACACCATATATTTT. Its protein is CATSRVGDSGNTIYF. The full variable domain, its missing parts supplied by reference TRBV15 and TRBJ1-3, is DAMVIQNPRYQVTQFGKPVTLSCSQTLNHNVMYWYQQKSSQAPKLLFHYYDKDFNNEADTPDNFQSRRPNTSFCFLDIRSPGLGDTAMYLCATSRVGDSGNTIYFGEGSWLTVV.

This rearrangement joins TRBV5-4 to TRBJ2-7; D perhaps matches TRBD1 (7 bases). The germline V and J ends were trimmed by 3 bases and 2 bases, with 15 bases remaining between them. The germline V gene encodes CDR1 SGHNT and CDR2 YYREEE (reference sequence). CDR3 length: 15 residues. CDR3 region: CASSSRQGGTYEQYF. The CDR3 DNA is TGTGCCAGCAGCTCCAGACAGGGAGGAACCTACGAGCAGTACTTC.

About this clone: The junction departs from the called germline gene at one end, perhaps through a read error. The V and J genes are TRBV5-1 and TRBJ2-2; 13 positions agree with TRBD2. Per germline, CDR1 SGHRS and CDR2 YFSETQ. The CDR3 extends over 18 amino acids. The CDR3 protein is CASSFAGLAGDRTGGLFF. Written as DNA, the CDR3 is TGCGCCAGCAGCTTCGCAGGACTAGCGGGAGATCGCACCGGGGGGCTGTTTTTT.

The rearrangement uses TRBV7-9 and TRBJ2-1, with a tentative D call TRBD1 (5 bases). Germline V gives CDR1 SEHNR, CDR2 FQNEAQ (reference sequence). Trimming cost V 5 bases and J 0 bases, with 11 bases left between them. The CDR3 has 15 amino acids. CDR3 sequence (DNA): TGTGCCAGCAGCACGAAAGGGGACTCCTACAATGAGCAGTTCTTC. Its protein product is CASSTKGDSYNEQFF.

The rearrangement links TRBV2 to TRBJ1-5, with D perhaps matching TRBD1 (5 bases). The CDR3 runs 16 residues. The V end lost 4 bases, the J end lost 0 bases, and 13 bases lay between the germline ends. Germline lookup yields CDR1 SNHLY and CDR2 FYNNEI. The CDR3 sequence: CASSGGHLTSNQPQHF. CDR3 sequence (DNA): TGTGCCAGCAGTGGAGGACACTTAACTAGCAATCAGCCCCAGCATTTT.

The chain is built from TRBV5-6 and TRBJ1-2; a weak D match, TRBD1 (6 bases). Germline CDR1 is SGHDT and CDR2 is YYEEEE. CDR3 size: 17 residues. Trimming took 4 bases from V and 4 from J, leaving 23 bases between them. The CDR3 here is CASSLDRLKANGYGYTF. For the CDR3, the DNA is TGTGCCAGCAGCCTCGACAGGTTGAAGGCGAACGGCTATGGCTACACCTTC.

The chain joins TRBV11-3 to TRBJ2-7, with D perhaps matching TRBD1 (7 bases). The CDR3 is 12 amino acids. Germline V gives CDR1 SGHNT, CDR2 YENEEA. The ends were cut back, 3 bases at V and 9 bases at J, with 12 bases in the middle. The CDR3 DNA is TGTGCCAGCAGCTTCCGACAGGGAGGGCAGTACTTC. Translation: CASSFRQGGQYF.

The chain employs TRBV29-1 and TRBJ2-7, with no clear D. Germline CDR1 is SQVTM and CDR2 is ANQGSEA. Trimming removed 5 bases from V and 1 base from J, with 6 bases in between. The CDR3 has 11 amino acids. The CDR3 DNA is TGCAGCGTTAGACTGTCCTACGAGCAGTACTTC. Protein product: CSVRLSYEQYF.

This clone appeared a single time. V usage is TRBV7-8 and J usage is TRBJ2-7, with TRBD1 as a possible D gene (6 bases). Germline lookup yields CDR1 SGHVS and CDR2 FQNEAQ. CDR3 length equals 16 residues. The germline V and J ends were trimmed by 3 bases and 0 bases, with 15 bases remaining between them. CDR3 amino acids: CASSFHYRESSYEQYF. The CDR3 bases are TGTGCCAGCAGCTTTCATTACAGGGAAAGCTCCTACGAGCAGTACTTC.

The DNA for the CDR3 is TGTGCCAGCAGCATAGAAGACACGGCGTACGAGCAGTACTTC. Residues: CASSIEDTAYEQYF. This chain links TRBV7-2 with TRBJ2-7; the D is unclear. Trimming removed 5 bases from V and 4 bases from J, with 15 bases in between. This CDR3 spans 14 amino acids. Germline loops: CDR1 SGHTA, CDR2 FQGNSA.

This clone appeared a single time. CDR3 amino acids: CASSDSGTAYNEQFF. For the CDR3, the DNA is TGTGCCAGCAGTGACTCGGGGACAGCCTACAATGAGCAGTTCTTC. The rearrangement joins TRBV6-4 to TRBJ2-1; TRBD1 matches 7 bases. In germline, CDR1 is MRHNA, CDR2 SNTAGT. The CDR3 contains 15 residues. The ends lost 0 bases at V and 2 bases at J; junction bases unmatched: 1.

J is TRBJ2-7 and V is TRBV25-1; 10 bases are a match to TRBD2. This CDR3 has 15 amino acids. Unmatched junction bases numbered 3, after V lost 4 bases and J lost 0 bases. Germline lookup yields CDR1 MGHDK and CDR2 SYGVNS. CDR3 in DNA: TGTGCCAGCAGTGGTGGGACTAGCGACTCCTACGAGCAGTACTTC. Translating it yields CASSGGTSDSYEQYF.

The chain uses TRBV4-3 and TRBJ1-1; TRBD1 matches at 8 bases. CDR1 and CDR2 (germline): LGHNA, YSLEER. CDR3 size: 15 residues. J was trimmed by 0 bases and V by 3 bases; bases with no gene match: 3. For the CDR3, the DNA is TGCGCCAGCAGCCATGGGGACAGGATGAACACTGAAGCTTTCTTT. Protein sequence: CASSHGDRMNTEAFF.

The chain joins TRBV6-5 to TRBJ1-1; 8 bases are a match to TRBD1. Germline V CDR1 and CDR2: MNHEY, SVGAGI. V lost 2 bases and J lost 5; bases outside the gene matches: 7. The CDR3 sequence is 15 residues long. The CDR3 DNA sequence: TGTGCCAGCAGTTACGGACAGGGTTTTAGGACTGAAGCTTTCTTT. It is translated as CASSYGQGFRTEAFF.

This rearrangement joins TRBV28 to TRBJ1-2, with D tentatively TRBD1 (5 bases). V was pared by 1 base and J by 6 bases, with 12 bases between. CDR1 is MDHEN, CDR2 SYDVKM, per germline. The CDR3 runs to 14 residues. CDR3 sequence reads: CASSLYSSGHGYTF. The CDR3 bases are TGTGCCAGCAGTTTATACTCCTCAGGGCATGGCTACACCTTC.

This clone has just one count. The chain uses TRBV2 and TRBJ1-5; the match to TRBD1 covers 7 bases. The germline gives CDR1 SNHLY, CDR2 FYNNEI. V shed 6 bases, J shed 7 bases, and the junction held 9 bases outside the gene matches. The CDR3 sequence is 14 residues long. CDR3 bases: TGTGCCAGCAGCTACCTCACAGGGGAGCAGCCCCAGCATTTT. Translated: CASSYLTGEQPQHF. The variable domain in full, with the rest retrieved from reference TRBV2 and TRBJ1-5, is EPEVTQTPSHQVTQMGQEVILRCVPISNHLYFYWYRQILGQKVEFLVSFYNNEISEKSEIFDDQFSVERPDGSNFTLKIRSTKLEDSAMYFCASSYLTGEQPQHFGDGTRLSIL.